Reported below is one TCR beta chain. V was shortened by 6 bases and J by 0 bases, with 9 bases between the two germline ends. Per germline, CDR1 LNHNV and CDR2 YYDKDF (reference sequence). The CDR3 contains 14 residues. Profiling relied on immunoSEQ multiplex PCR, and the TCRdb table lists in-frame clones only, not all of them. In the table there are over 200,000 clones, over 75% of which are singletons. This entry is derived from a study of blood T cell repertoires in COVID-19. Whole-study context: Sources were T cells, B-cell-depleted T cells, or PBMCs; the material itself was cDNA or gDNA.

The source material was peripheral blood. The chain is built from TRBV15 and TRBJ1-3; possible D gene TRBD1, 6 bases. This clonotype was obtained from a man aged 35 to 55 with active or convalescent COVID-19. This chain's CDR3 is CATRQGISGNTIYF. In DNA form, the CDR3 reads TGTGCCACCAGACAGGGTATCTCTGGAAACACCATATATTTT.